The rows below give T cell receptor beta chains drawn from one sample of a study of OX40 agonist ivuxolimab in advanced cancers. Assay: immunoSEQ multiplex PCR; the TCRdb copy retains only in-frame clones and omits some. Seen here are about 48,000 clones, roughly 77% observed once, and the top ten hold roughly 7%. The input for sequencing was CD4+ or CD8+ T cells sorted from blood, taken in a trial of the OX40 agonist ivuxolimab. Receptors were obtained from an adult with an advanced solid tumor such as melanoma, head and neck, liver or kidney cancer. Both conserved end residues are part of each CDR3. D genes are given only for firm matches. Clone size is given for some rows only: seen once, a few or many times, or a class if the clone is expanded.

d_call: TRBD1; v_call: TRBV6-1; clone_size: NA; j_call: TRBJ1-1; cdr3_aa: CASSGGSTGGTEAFF; cdr3_nt: TGTGCCAGCAGTGGAGGGTCGACAGGGGGCACTGAAGCTTTCTTT
d_call: NA; v_call: TRBV6-5; clone_size: NA; j_call: TRBJ1-3; cdr3_aa: CASSFSEGVGNTIYF; cdr3_nt: TGTGCCAGCAGTTTCTCAGAGGGGGTCGGAAACACCATATATTTT
d_call: NA; v_call: TRBV5-8; clone_size: NA; j_call: TRBJ2-5; cdr3_aa: CASSLFRQNQETQYF; cdr3_nt: TGTGCCAGCAGCTTATTCCGACAGAACCAAGAGACCCAGTACTTC
d_call: TRBD1; v_call: TRBV28; clone_size: few; j_call: TRBJ2-7; cdr3_aa: CASLGQAPYEQYF; cdr3_nt: TGTGCCAGCCTCGGACAGGCCCCCTACGAGCAGTACTTC
d_call: NA; v_call: TRBV5-4; clone_size: NA; j_call: TRBJ1-1; cdr3_aa: CASSFRGGGNTEAFF; cdr3_nt: TGTGCCAGCAGCTTTCGGGGGGGAGGGAACACTGAAGCTTTCTTT
d_call: TRBD1; v_call: TRBV7-2; clone_size: NA; j_call: TRBJ1-1; cdr3_aa: CASSLDRVKAFF; cdr3_nt: TGTGCCAGCAGCTTGGACAGGGTTAAAGCTTTCTTT
d_call: NA; v_call: TRBV30; clone_size: NA; j_call: TRBJ1-6; cdr3_aa: CALEGAKDSPLHF; cdr3_nt: TGTGCCCTGGAAGGGGCTAAGGATTCACCCCTCCACTTT
d_call: NA; v_call: TRBV10-3; clone_size: NA; j_call: TRBJ1-1; cdr3_aa: CAIRDSGGWNTEAFF; cdr3_nt: TGTGCCATCAGGGACTCCGGGGGGTGGAACACTGAAGCTTTCTTT
d_call: TRBD2; v_call: TRBV27; clone_size: NA; j_call: TRBJ2-1; cdr3_aa: CASSLTSGRVYNEQFF; cdr3_nt: TGTGCCAGCAGTTTAACTAGCGGGAGGGTATACAATGAGCAGTTCTTC
d_call: TRBD1; v_call: TRBV11-3; clone_size: NA; j_call: TRBJ2-2; cdr3_aa: CASSLRSGGTGELFF; cdr3_nt: TGTGCCAGCAGCTTAAGGTCAGGGGGCACCGGGGAGCTGTTTTTT
d_call: NA; v_call: TRBV5-6; clone_size: NA; j_call: TRBJ2-7; cdr3_aa: CASSSGFYEQYF; cdr3_nt: TGTGCCAGCAGCTCAGGGTTCTACGAGCAGTACTTC
d_call: TRBD1; v_call: TRBV5-1; clone_size: NA; j_call: TRBJ1-1; cdr3_aa: CASSPLGTVDTEAFF; cdr3_nt: TGCGCCAGCAGCCCCTTAGGGACAGTCGACACTGAAGCTTTCTTT
d_call: NA; v_call: TRBV6-5; clone_size: once; j_call: TRBJ1-2; cdr3_aa: CASSQGGGPRSGYTF; cdr3_nt: TGTGCCAGCAGTCAAGGGGGGGGGCCCAGAAGTGGCTACACCTTC
d_call: NA; v_call: TRBV29-1; clone_size: NA; j_call: TRBJ2-3; cdr3_aa: CSVEGPSTDTQYF; cdr3_nt: TGCAGCGTTGAGGGCCCTAGCACAGATACGCAGTATTTT
d_call: TRBD1; v_call: TRBV6-5; clone_size: NA; j_call: TRBJ1-6; cdr3_aa: CASSDQGDNSPLHF; cdr3_nt: TGTGCCAGCAGTGATCAGGGGGATAATTCACCCCTCCACTTT
d_call: NA; v_call: TRBV6-5; clone_size: NA; j_call: TRBJ2-4; cdr3_aa: CASGSTGNIQYF; cdr3_nt: TGTGCCAGCGGGAGTACGGGAAACATTCAGTACTTC
d_call: NA; v_call: TRBV29-1; clone_size: NA; j_call: TRBJ2-7; cdr3_aa: CSVEVRAAQYF; cdr3_nt: TGCAGCGTTGAAGTAAGGGCAGCACAGTACTTC
d_call: TRBD1; v_call: TRBV5-1; clone_size: NA; j_call: TRBJ2-7; cdr3_aa: CASSLSPSGRGPNEQYF; cdr3_nt: TGCGCCAGCAGCTTATCCCCCTCAGGCAGGGGGCCTAACGAGCAGTACTTC
d_call: NA; v_call: TRBV30; clone_size: NA; j_call: TRBJ1-2; cdr3_aa: CAWSVQVYGYTF; cdr3_nt: TGTGCCTGGAGTGTACAGGTCTATGGCTACACCTTC
d_call: TRBD2; v_call: TRBV5-4; clone_size: NA; j_call: TRBJ2-1; cdr3_aa: CASSPLAGSYNEQFF; cdr3_nt: TGTGCCAGCAGCCCCCTAGCGGGGTCCTACAATGAGCAGTTCTTC
d_call: NA; v_call: TRBV12-5; clone_size: NA; j_call: TRBJ2-5; cdr3_aa: CASGTGQTYQETQYF; cdr3_nt: TGTGCTAGTGGTACCGGACAGACCTACCAAGAGACCCAGTACTTC
d_call: TRBD2; v_call: TRBV6-5; clone_size: NA; j_call: TRBJ2-7; cdr3_aa: CASSGRAYEQYF; cdr3_nt: TGTGCCAGCAGCGGGAGGGCCTACGAGCAGTACTTC
d_call: TRBD2; v_call: TRBV7-9; clone_size: once; j_call: TRBJ2-7; cdr3_aa: CASSPGGGRALHEQYF; cdr3_nt: TGTGCCAGCAGCCCCGGGGGCGGGAGGGCCCTCCACGAGCAGTACTTC
d_call: TRBD2; v_call: TRBV9; clone_size: NA; j_call: TRBJ2-3; cdr3_aa: CASSDGLGSGADTQYF; cdr3_nt: TGTGCCAGCAGCGACGGACTAGGCTCGGGGGCAGATACGCAGTATTTT
d_call: TRBD1; v_call: TRBV18; clone_size: few; j_call: TRBJ1-5; cdr3_aa: CASSPTGDNQPQHF; cdr3_nt: TGTGCCAGCTCACCAACAGGGGACAATCAGCCCCAGCATTTT
d_call: TRBD1; v_call: TRBV5-1; clone_size: NA; j_call: TRBJ2-2; cdr3_aa: CASSPGTGGDTGELFF; cdr3_nt: TGCGCCAGCAGCCCAGGGACAGGGGGCGACACCGGGGAGCTGTTTTTT
d_call: NA; v_call: TRBV7-9; clone_size: NA; j_call: TRBJ1-2; cdr3_aa: CASSLLLTDYGYTF; cdr3_nt: TGTGCCAGCAGCTTACTCTTAACAGACTATGGCTACACCTTC
d_call: NA; v_call: TRBV11-2; clone_size: NA; j_call: TRBJ2-1; cdr3_aa: CASSPYASVSYNEQFF; cdr3_nt: TGTGCCAGCAGCCCGTATGCTAGCGTATCCTACAATGAGCAGTTCTTC
d_call: NA; v_call: TRBV9; clone_size: few; j_call: TRBJ1-3; cdr3_aa: CASSARDNSGNTIYF; cdr3_nt: TGTGCCAGCAGCGCCAGGGATAACTCTGGAAACACCATATATTTT
d_call: TRBD1; v_call: TRBV6-5; clone_size: NA; j_call: TRBJ2-7; cdr3_aa: CASSYFSPGQGNEQYF; cdr3_nt: TGTGCCAGCAGTTACTTTTCACCGGGACAGGGGAACGAGCAGTACTTC
d_call: NA; v_call: TRBV14; clone_size: NA; j_call: TRBJ2-7; cdr3_aa: CASSQDLRGAEQYF; cdr3_nt: TGTGCCAGCAGCCAAGATCTGAGGGGCGCCGAGCAGTACTTC
d_call: TRBD1; v_call: TRBV2; clone_size: NA; j_call: TRBJ1-2; cdr3_aa: CASRLSGTANGYTF; cdr3_nt: TGTGCCAGCAGATTGTCCGGGACAGCAAACGGCTACACCTTC
d_call: NA; v_call: TRBV6-6; clone_size: NA; j_call: TRBJ2-1; cdr3_aa: CASSSLLGDGEQFF; cdr3_nt: TGTGCCAGCAGTTCCCTCTTGGGAGACGGTGAGCAGTTCTTC
d_call: NA; v_call: TRBV7-8; clone_size: NA; j_call: TRBJ1-2; cdr3_aa: CASSSSPRSNYGYTF; cdr3_nt: TGTGCCAGCAGCTCCTCTCCCAGATCTAACTATGGCTACACCTTC
d_call: NA; v_call: TRBV5-1; clone_size: NA; j_call: TRBJ1-3; cdr3_aa: CASSSSPSSTELNTIYF; cdr3_nt: TGCGCCAGCAGCTCATCACCTAGTTCCACGGAATTAAACACCATATATTTT
d_call: NA; v_call: TRBV25-1; clone_size: NA; j_call: TRBJ1-4; cdr3_aa: CASSVAGLGEKLFF; cdr3_nt: TGTGCCAGCAGTGTGGCGGGGCTTGGGGAAAAACTGTTTTTT
d_call: NA; v_call: TRBV4-3; clone_size: few; j_call: TRBJ1-2; cdr3_aa: CASSQSAGIGYTF; cdr3_nt: TGCGCCAGCAGCCAGAGTGCAGGGATTGGCTACACCTTC
d_call: TRBD1; v_call: TRBV7-9; clone_size: once; j_call: TRBJ1-1; cdr3_aa: CASSFEDRPNTEAFF; cdr3_nt: TGTGCCAGCAGCTTTGAGGACAGGCCGAACACTGAAGCTTTCTTT
d_call: NA; v_call: TRBV5-6; clone_size: NA; j_call: TRBJ2-5; cdr3_aa: CASSPLLTEGQETQYF; cdr3_nt: TGTGCCAGCAGCCCCCTTCTGACGGAGGGCCAAGAGACCCAGTACTTC
d_call: NA; v_call: TRBV30; clone_size: NA; j_call: TRBJ1-6; cdr3_aa: CAFMSGGSYNSPLHF; cdr3_nt: TGTGCCTTCATGTCGGGGGGCTCCTATAATTCACCCCTCCACTTT
d_call: NA; v_call: TRBV5-4; clone_size: once; j_call: TRBJ1-4; cdr3_aa: CASSLGGGARSEKLFF; cdr3_nt: TGTGCCAGCAGCTTGGGGGGCGGGGCCAGAAGTGAAAAACTGTTTTTT
d_call: TRBD1; v_call: TRBV10-3; clone_size: NA; j_call: TRBJ1-2; cdr3_aa: CAIRGQKSGYTF; cdr3_nt: TGTGCCATCAGGGGACAGAAGAGTGGCTACACCTTC
d_call: NA; v_call: TRBV2; clone_size: NA; j_call: TRBJ1-2; cdr3_aa: CASRVLTGGGYTF; cdr3_nt: TGTGCCAGCAGAGTCCTGACAGGAGGCGGCTACACCTTC
d_call: NA; v_call: TRBV9; clone_size: NA; j_call: TRBJ2-3; cdr3_aa: CASSVVGDTQYF; cdr3_nt: TGTGCCAGCAGCGTAGTTGGAGATACGCAGTATTTT
d_call: NA; v_call: TRBV19; clone_size: few; j_call: TRBJ1-4; cdr3_aa: CASSIWGIGEKLFF; cdr3_nt: TGTGCCAGTAGTATCTGGGGAATAGGTGAAAAACTGTTTTTT
d_call: NA; v_call: TRBV5-1; clone_size: NA; j_call: TRBJ2-5; cdr3_aa: CASSSGTAGETQYF; cdr3_nt: TGCGCCAGCAGCTCTGGGACGGCGGGAGAGACCCAGTACTTC
d_call: TRBD1; v_call: TRBV7-2; clone_size: NA; j_call: TRBJ2-7; cdr3_aa: CASSPTGGGDEQYF; cdr3_nt: TGTGCCAGCAGCCCAACAGGGGGCGGGGACGAGCAGTACTTC
d_call: NA; v_call: TRBV7-6; clone_size: NA; j_call: TRBJ2-1; cdr3_aa: CASSQRVGSYNEQFF; cdr3_nt: TGTGCCAGCAGCCAGAGGGTCGGTTCCTACAATGAGCAGTTCTTC